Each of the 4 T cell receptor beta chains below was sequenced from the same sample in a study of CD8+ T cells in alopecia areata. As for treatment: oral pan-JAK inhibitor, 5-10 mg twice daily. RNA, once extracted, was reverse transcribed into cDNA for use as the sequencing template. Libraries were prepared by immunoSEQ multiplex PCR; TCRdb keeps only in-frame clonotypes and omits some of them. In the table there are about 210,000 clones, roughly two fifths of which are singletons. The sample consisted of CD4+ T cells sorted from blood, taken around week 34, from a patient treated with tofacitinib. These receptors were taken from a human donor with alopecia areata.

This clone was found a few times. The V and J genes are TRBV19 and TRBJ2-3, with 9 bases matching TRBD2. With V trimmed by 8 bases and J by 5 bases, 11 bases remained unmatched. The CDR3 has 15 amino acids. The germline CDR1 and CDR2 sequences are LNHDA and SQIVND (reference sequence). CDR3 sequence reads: CASRRRSGGKDTQYF. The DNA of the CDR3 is TGTGCCAGTCGGCGAAGGAGCGGGGGGAAAGATACGCAGTATTTT.

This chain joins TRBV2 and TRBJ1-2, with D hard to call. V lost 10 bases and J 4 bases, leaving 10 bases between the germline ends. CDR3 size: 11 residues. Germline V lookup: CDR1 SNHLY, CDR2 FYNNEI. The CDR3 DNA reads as TGTGCCACCACGGTCTTCTATGGCTACACCTTC. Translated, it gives CATTVFYGYTF.

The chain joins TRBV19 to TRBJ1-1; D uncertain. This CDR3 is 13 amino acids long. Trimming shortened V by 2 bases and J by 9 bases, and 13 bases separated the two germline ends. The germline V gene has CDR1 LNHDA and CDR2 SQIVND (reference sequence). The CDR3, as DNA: TGTGCCAGTAGTATACGAGGTAACGAGAAAGCTTTCTTT. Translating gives CASSIRGNEKAFF.

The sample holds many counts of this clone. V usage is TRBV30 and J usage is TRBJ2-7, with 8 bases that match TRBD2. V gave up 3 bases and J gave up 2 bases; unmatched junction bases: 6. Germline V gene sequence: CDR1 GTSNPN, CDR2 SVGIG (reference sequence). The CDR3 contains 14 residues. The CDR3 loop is CAWRLAGAAYEQYF. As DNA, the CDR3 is TGTGCCTGGAGGCTAGCGGGTGCGGCCTACGAGCAGTACTTC.